Following are 32 T cell receptor beta chains from one sample sequenced in a study of technical replicates of blood from a handful of donors. Clones were read by immunoSEQ multiplex PCR, and TCRdb kept only the in-frame ones, dropping some. The sample lists about 49,000 clones, roughly 92% occurring once. The sample was PBMCs. All receptors derive from a human donor in good health. Some clones in this sample may be carry-over from other donors' samples.

Here the CDR3 reads CASSEAGVSYGYTF. The CDR3 region has the DNA TGTGCCAGCAGCGAAGCGGGGGTTTCCTATGGCTACACCTTC. V usage is TRBV13 and J usage is TRBJ1-2, with TRBD1 as a possible D gene (5 bases). Trimming removed 5 bases at V and 4 bases at J, with 14 bases between. This CDR3 contains 14 residues. In germline, CDR1 is PRHDT, CDR2 FYEKMQ (reference sequence).

This clone has more than one count but fewer than ten. The chain recombines TRBV7-9 with TRBJ2-3; 7 bases are a match to TRBD2. This CDR3 is 15 amino acids long. Germline loops: CDR1 SEHNR, CDR2 FQNEAQ (reference sequence). Losses at the gene ends were 2 bases for V and 4 bases for J; bases not matched to a gene: 6. Here the CDR3 DNA reads TGTGCCAGCAGCTTATATGCGGGGGTAGCAGATACGCAGTATTTT. Encoded protein: CASSLYAGVADTQYF.

The chain joins TRBV28 to TRBJ1-5; D is ambiguous. CDR1 MDHEN and CDR2 SYDVKM come from the germline V gene. The V end lost 3 bases, the J end lost 0 bases, and 9 bases lay between the germline ends. The CDR3 is 15 amino acids. The CDR3, as DNA: TGTGCCAGCAGTTTTGCGGGATATAGCAATCAGCCCCAGCATTTT. This codes for CASSFAGYSNQPQHF.

J is TRBJ1-5 and V is TRBV27; maybe TRBD1 (6 bases). The V gene lost 3 bases and the J gene lost 9 bases, with 15 bases spanning the gap. The germline V gene has CDR1 MNHEY and CDR2 SMNVEV (reference sequence). CDR3 length: 14 amino acids. CDR3 nucleotide sequence: TGTGCCAGCAGTTTTTTGCAGGGGTTATCGCCCCAGCATTTT. Encoded protein: CASSFLQGLSPQHF.

The rearrangement uses TRBV2 and TRBJ1-2; 9 bases are a match to TRBD1. The germline V gene encodes CDR1 SNHLY and CDR2 FYNNEI. V trimming: 5 bases; J trimming: 7 bases; junction bases outside the gene matches: 2. CDR3 size: 12 residues. In nucleotides, the CDR3 is TGTGCCAGCAGTAGGGACAGGGCTGGCTACACCTTC. Encoded protein: CASSRDRAGYTF. Complete variable domain (other parts from reference TRBV2 and TRBJ1-2): EPEVTQTPSHQVTQMGQEVILRCVPISNHLYFYWYRQILGQKVEFLVSFYNNEISEKSEIFDDQFSVERPDGSNFTLKIRSTKLEDSAMYFCASSRDRAGYTFGSGTRLTVV.

CDR3 sequence (DNA): TGTGCCAGCAGCTTGGGGACTAGCGGGGGAGGTCAGGAGACCCAGTACTTC. It translates to CASSLGTSGGGQETQYF. This chain uses TRBV9 with TRBJ2-5, with 14 bases matching TRBD2. The CDR3 totals 17 residues. CDR1 is SGDLS and CDR2 is YYNGEE in the germline V gene. V trimming: 4 bases; J trimming: 5 bases; junction bases outside the gene matches: 10. Variable domain in full (rest from reference TRBV9 and TRBJ2-5): DSGVTQTPKHLITATGQRVTLRCSPRSGDLSVYWYQQSLDQGLQFLIQYYNGEERAKGNILERFSAQQFPDLHSELNLSSLELGDSALYFCASSLGTSGGGQETQYFGPGTRLLVL.

This sequence joins TRBV7-7 and TRBJ2-5; 10 nucleotides agree with TRBD1. CDR3 size: 15 residues. The germline CDR1 and CDR2 sequences are SSHAT and FNYEAQ (reference sequence). The V and J ends lost 4 bases and 1 base, in that order; junction bases with no gene match: 3. The CDR3 loop is CASSSWTGGQETQYF. The CDR3 DNA reads TGTGCCAGCAGCTCGTGGACAGGGGGCCAAGAGACCCAGTACTTC.

J is TRBJ2-5 and V is TRBV25-1; TRBD2 agrees at 11 bases. CDR1 is MGHDK, CDR2 SYGVNS, per germline. V lost 8 bases to trimming and J lost 2 bases; unmatched junction nucleotides: 7. CDR3 length: 15 residues. CDR3 DNA: TGTGCCAGCCCCCAACTAGCGGGGGAACAAGAGACCCAGTACTTC. Translating it yields CASPQLAGEQETQYF.

The chain is built from TRBV27 and TRBJ1-2; D call uncertain. CDR1 is MNHEY, CDR2 SMNVEV, per germline (reference sequence). V lost 0 bases, J lost 0 bases, and 11 bases lay in between. This CDR3 is built from 16 residues. The CDR3 DNA follows: TGTGCCAGCAGTTTATCGTTGTCACTGGCTAACTATGGCTACACCTTC. This encodes CASSLSLSLANYGYTF.

The chain employs TRBV7-9 and TRBJ1-1; D unclear. Germline CDR1 and CDR2: SEHNR and FQNEAQ (reference sequence). The CDR3 is 11 residues long. The V end was cut by 1 base, the J end by 11 bases, with 8 bases between. The CDR3 nucleotides are TGTGCCAGCAGCTTAGGGTTGGAGGCTTTCTTT. Encoded protein: CASSLGLEAFF.

This chain joins TRBV7-6 and TRBJ1-6; a weak D match, TRBD1 (6 bases). The germline gives CDR1 SGHVS, CDR2 FNYEAQ. CDR3 length equals 17 residues. V was cut by 1 base and J by 7 bases, with 17 bases left in between. This CDR3 reads CASSLGIRGALNSPLHF. The CDR3 region has the DNA TGTGCCAGCAGCTTAGGTATCCGGGGGGCGCTAAATTCACCCCTCCACTTT.

The chain employs TRBV18 and TRBJ1-2; D remains unclear. From germline, CDR1 is KGHSH and CDR2 LQKENI. This CDR3 is 13 amino acids long. V was cut by 3 bases and J by 3 bases, with 8 bases left in between. The CDR3, as DNA: TGTGCCAGCTCACCCCGGGAAGACTATGGCTACACCTTC. It codes for CASSPREDYGYTF.

The CDR3 DNA is TGTGCCAGCAGAAAAACTAGTTCCTACGAGCAGTACTTC. Translated: CASRKTSSYEQYF. The V gene is TRBV27, the J gene TRBJ2-7; D perhaps matches TRBD2 (5 bases). V was clipped by 6 bases and J by 1 base, with 10 bases between them. Germline assignment: CDR1 MNHEY and CDR2 SMNVEV (reference sequence). This CDR3 contains 13 residues.

V gene TRBV7-2 combines with J gene TRBJ2-7; 8 bases line up with TRBD2. The V gene's germline CDR1 is SGHTA and CDR2 FQGNSA. V lost 4 bases and J lost 1; bases outside the gene matches: 9. This CDR3 has 16 amino acids. The CDR3 DNA is TGTGCCAGCAGCTCTAGGGGGACTAGGGGGTCCTACGAGCAGTACTTC. Protein sequence: CASSSRGTRGSYEQYF.

The chain couples TRBV7-9 to TRBJ2-7, with 8 bases that match TRBD1. The trim removed 5 bases at V and 5 bases at J, leaving 8 bases unmatched. Germline loops: CDR1 SEHNR, CDR2 FQNEAQ (reference sequence). The length of the CDR3 is 14 residues. The CDR3 here is CASSPQQGAHEQYF. As DNA, the CDR3 is TGTGCCAGCAGCCCCCAGCAGGGGGCTCACGAGCAGTACTTC.

This clone was observed a single time. The chain combines TRBV5-8 with TRBJ1-1; D not resolved. V was shortened by 2 bases and J by 2 bases, with 7 bases between the two germline ends. The V gene's germline CDR1 is SGHTS and CDR2 YDEGEE. This CDR3 has 13 amino acids. DNA for the CDR3: TGTGCCAGCAGCTTAACACCTAACACTGAAGCTTTCTTT. This gives the protein CASSLTPNTEAFF.

V usage is TRBV9 and J usage is TRBJ1-4; D perhaps matches TRBD1 (6 bases). This CDR3 spans 15 amino acids. Germline loops: CDR1 SGDLS, CDR2 YYNGEE. V was cut by 6 bases and J by 5 bases, with 17 bases left in between. The CDR3: CASNQGSGVNEKLFF. DNA of the CDR3: TGTGCCAGCAACCAGGGGAGTGGGGTCAATGAAAAACTGTTTTTT.

V is TRBV5-1 and J is TRBJ2-6; D perhaps matches TRBD1 (6 bases). The length of the CDR3 is 19 residues. Germline V gene data show CDR1 as SGHRS and CDR2 as YFSETQ. Trimming shortened V by 4 bases and J by 0 bases, and 20 bases separated the two germline ends. CDR3 in DNA: TGCGCCAGCAGCCCGGAAGGGACAATTTCCTACTCTGGGGCCAACGTCCTGACTTTC. Protein sequence: CASSPEGTISYSGANVLTF. The whole variable domain, filled in from reference TRBV5-1 and TRBJ2-6, reads KAGVTQTPRYLIKTRGQQVTLSCSPISGHRSVSWYQQTPGQGLQFLFEYFSETQRNKGNFPGRFSGRQFSNSRSEMNVSTLELGDSALYLCASSPEGTISYSGANVLTFGAGSRLTVL.

The V call is TRBV9, the J call TRBJ2-7, with 9 bases lining up with TRBD1. The CDR3 spans 17 residues. Germline V gene sequence: CDR1 SGDLS, CDR2 YYNGEE. Trimming removed 5 bases from V and 7 bases from J; junction bases left unmatched: 19. Here the CDR3 reads CASSGGPLRDRVREQYF. The CDR3 DNA reads as TGTGCCAGCAGTGGGGGCCCTCTCCGGGACAGGGTGCGGGAGCAGTACTTC.

The chain uses TRBV11-1 and TRBJ1-4; D call uncertain. Germline V gene sequence: CDR1 SGHAT, CDR2 FQDESV (reference sequence). Trimming cost V 5 bases and J 0 bases, with 22 bases left between them. There are 19 residues in the CDR3. CDR3 coding DNA: TGTGCCAGCAGCCCGGGTCCCGGTGGATCTATCCCAACTAATGAAAAACTGTTTTTT. Amino acid sequence: CASSPGPGGSIPTNEKLFF.

This clone appeared a few times. The rearrangement links TRBV5-8 to TRBJ2-2, with a tentative D call TRBD1 (6 bases). This CDR3 region has 16 residues. Per germline, CDR1 SGHTS and CDR2 YDEGEE. V was trimmed by 6 bases and J by 3 bases, leaving 18 bases between them. CDR3: CASTPLGRGDTGELFF. The CDR3 coding sequence is TGTGCCAGCACCCCCCTGGGCAGGGGAGACACCGGGGAGCTGTTTTTT.

The rearrangement joins TRBV9 to TRBJ1-1; no reliable D call. The CDR3 covers 13 residues. V lost 4 bases, J lost 0 bases, and 7 bases lay in between. The germline gives CDR1 SGDLS, CDR2 YYNGEE. This CDR3 is CASSPTVNTEAFF. The DNA of the CDR3 is TGTGCCAGCAGCCCAACGGTGAACACTGAAGCTTTCTTT.

The V gene is TRBV4-1, the J gene TRBJ2-3; unclear D gene. Germline V lookup: CDR1 MGHRA, CDR2 YSYEKL. This CDR3 region has 14 residues. V was shortened by 3 bases and J by 0 bases, with 7 bases between the two germline ends. CDR3 nucleotide sequence: TGCGCCAGCAGCCAGAGCTTGAGCACAGATACGCAGTATTTT. Amino acids: CASSQSLSTDTQYF.

This rearrangement joins TRBV9 to TRBJ1-3; D remains ambiguous. Trimming took 4 bases from V and 1 from J, leaving 18 bases between them. Germline V lookup: CDR1 SGDLS, CDR2 YYNGEE. The CDR3 spans 17 residues. The CDR3 coding sequence is TGTGCCAGCAGCCCCCAGGAGGCAGTCCTTTCTGGAAACACCATATATTTT. Amino acid sequence: CASSPQEAVLSGNTIYF.

This chain uses TRBV2 with TRBJ1-3; 7 nucleotides agree with TRBD1. The ends lost 5 bases at V and 3 bases at J; junction bases unmatched: 10. The CDR3 totals 16 residues. CDR1 and CDR2 from the germline V gene are SNHLY and FYNNEI. For the CDR3, the DNA is TGTGCCAGCAGTAAAACCGACAGGGTAAATGGAAACACCATATATTTT. Its protein is CASSKTDRVNGNTIYF.

This clone was recorded once. This chain connects TRBV7-7 to TRBJ2-5, with TRBD1 matching over 8 bases. The junction had 16 bases not matched to a gene; V was cut back by 5 bases and J by 5 bases. The V gene's germline CDR1 is SSHAT and CDR2 FNYEAQ (reference sequence). This CDR3 is 17 amino acids long. The CDR3 DNA follows: TGTGCCAGCAGCAAATTCCTCGGGACAGGACGTCCGGAGACCCAGTACTTC. Translating gives CASSKFLGTGRPETQYF.

The chain combines TRBV2 with TRBJ1-1; no definite D call. This CDR3 comprises 16 residues. Per germline, CDR1 SNHLY and CDR2 FYNNEI. V was trimmed by 6 bases and J by 1 base, leaving 18 bases between them. CDR3 protein: CASSRHRAAKNTEAFF. CDR3 coding DNA: TGTGCCAGCAGCCGTCATAGAGCCGCGAAGAACACTGAAGCTTTCTTT.

This clone was counted between two and nine times. This chain uses TRBV11-3 with TRBJ2-2; 8 bases are shared with TRBD2. In germline, CDR1 is SGHNT, CDR2 YENEEA. V dropped 3 bases and J dropped 4; count of bases not matched to a gene: 4. This CDR3 contains 15 residues. CDR3 in amino acids: CASSFYREGTGELFF. CDR3 in DNA: TGTGCCAGCAGCTTTTATCGGGAGGGCACCGGGGAGCTGTTTTTT.

The V and J genes are TRBV18 and TRBJ1-2, with TRBD1 matching 8 bases. Losses at the gene ends were 5 bases for V and 7 bases for J; bases not matched to a gene: 3. The CDR3 totals 12 residues. Germline V CDR1 and CDR2: KGHSH, LQKENI. CDR3 DNA sequence: TGTGCCAGCTCAGGACAGGGCGGTGGCTACACCTTC. Translated: CASSGQGGGYTF.

The chain employs TRBV4-3 and TRBJ1-1; D unclear. Trimming removed 0 bases from V and 5 bases from J, with 10 bases in between. This CDR3 region has 14 residues. Germline assignment: CDR1 LGHNA and CDR2 YSLEER. CDR3 region: CASSQDVRLTEAFF. Written as DNA, the CDR3 is TGCGCCAGCAGCCAAGATGTCAGGCTAACTGAAGCTTTCTTT.

The chain couples TRBV29-1 to TRBJ1-2; 8 bases line up with TRBD1. Germline V gene lookup returns CDR1 SQVTM and CDR2 ANQGSEA. With V trimmed by 1 base and J by 2 bases, 3 bases remained unmatched. The CDR3 covers 14 residues. In DNA, the CDR3 is TGCAGCGTTGAAGGCAGGGGGCGGAACTATGGCTACACCTTC. This encodes CSVEGRGRNYGYTF.

The J gene is TRBJ1-3, the V gene TRBV4-3, with D possibly being TRBD1 (5 bases). The CDR3 contains 14 residues. Germline loops: CDR1 LGHNA, CDR2 YSLEER. The germline V and J ends were trimmed by 4 bases and 0 bases, with 7 bases remaining between them. The CDR3 nucleotides are TGCGCCAGCAGCCCAGACAGCTCTGGAAACACCATATATTTT. Translating it yields CASSPDSSGNTIYF.